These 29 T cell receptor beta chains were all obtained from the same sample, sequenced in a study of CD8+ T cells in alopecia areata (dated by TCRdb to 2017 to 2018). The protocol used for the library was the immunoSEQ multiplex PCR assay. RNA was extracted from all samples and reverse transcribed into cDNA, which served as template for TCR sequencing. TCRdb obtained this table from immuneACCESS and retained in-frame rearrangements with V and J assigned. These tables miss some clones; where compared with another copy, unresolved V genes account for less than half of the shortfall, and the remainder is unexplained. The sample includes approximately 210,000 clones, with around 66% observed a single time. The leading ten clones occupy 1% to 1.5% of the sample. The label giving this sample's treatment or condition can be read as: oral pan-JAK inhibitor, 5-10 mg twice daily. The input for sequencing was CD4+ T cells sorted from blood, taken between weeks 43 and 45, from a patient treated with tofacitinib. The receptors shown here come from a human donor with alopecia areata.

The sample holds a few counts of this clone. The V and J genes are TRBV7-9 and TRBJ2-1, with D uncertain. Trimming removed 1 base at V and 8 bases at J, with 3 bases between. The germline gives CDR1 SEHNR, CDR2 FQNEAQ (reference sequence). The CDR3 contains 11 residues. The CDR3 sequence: CASSLEHEQFF. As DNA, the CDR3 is TGTGCCAGCAGCTTAGAACATGAGCAGTTCTTC.

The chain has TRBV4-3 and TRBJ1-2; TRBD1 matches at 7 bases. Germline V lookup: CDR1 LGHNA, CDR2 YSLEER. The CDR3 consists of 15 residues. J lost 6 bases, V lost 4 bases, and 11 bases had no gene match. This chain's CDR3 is CASSRDPATGDGYTF. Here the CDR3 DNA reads TGCGCCAGCAGCCGGGATCCCGCCACAGGGGATGGCTACACCTTC.

In DNA form, the CDR3 reads TGTGCCAGCAACACGGGACAGGTATACAATGAGCAGTTCTTC. Its translation is CASNTGQVYNEQFF. The rearrangement links TRBV7-2 to TRBJ2-1; 8 bases align to TRBD1. Germline V gene sequence: CDR1 SGHTA, CDR2 FQGNSA. With 7 bases clipped from V and 4 bases from J, the junction kept 6 bases outside the gene matches. The CDR3 is 14 amino acids.

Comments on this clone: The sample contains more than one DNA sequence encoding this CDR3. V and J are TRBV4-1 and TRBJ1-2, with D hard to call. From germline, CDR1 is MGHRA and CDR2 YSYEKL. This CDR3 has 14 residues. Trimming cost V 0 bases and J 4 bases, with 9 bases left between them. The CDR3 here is CASSQDRRTYGYTF. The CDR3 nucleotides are TGCGCCAGCAGCCAAGATCGACGAACCTATGGCTACACCTTC.

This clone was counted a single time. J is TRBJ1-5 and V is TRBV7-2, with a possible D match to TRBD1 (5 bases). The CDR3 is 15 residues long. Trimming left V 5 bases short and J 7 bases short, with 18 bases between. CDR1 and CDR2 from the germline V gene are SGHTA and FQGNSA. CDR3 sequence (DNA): TGTGCCAGCAGCCCTGGTCCGGGGGGGAGACAGCCCCAGCATTTT. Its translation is CASSPGPGGRQPQHF.

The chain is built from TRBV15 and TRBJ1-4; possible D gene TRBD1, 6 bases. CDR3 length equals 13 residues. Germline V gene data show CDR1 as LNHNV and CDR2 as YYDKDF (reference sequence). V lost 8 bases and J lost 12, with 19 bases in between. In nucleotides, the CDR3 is TGTGCCACCCGAAAACAGGACAGCAGGGAACTGTTTTTT. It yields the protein CATRKQDSRELFF. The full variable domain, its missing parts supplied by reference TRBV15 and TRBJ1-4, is DAMVIQNPRYQVTQFGKPVTLSCSQTLNHNVMYWYQQKSSQAPKLLFHYYDKDFNNEADTPDNFQSRRPNTSFCFLDIRSPGLGDTAMYLCATRKQDSRELFFGSGTQLSVL.

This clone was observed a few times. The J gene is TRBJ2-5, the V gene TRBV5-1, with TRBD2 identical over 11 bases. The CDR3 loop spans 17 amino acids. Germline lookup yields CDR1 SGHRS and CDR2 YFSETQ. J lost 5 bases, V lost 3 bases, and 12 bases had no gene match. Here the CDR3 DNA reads TGCGCCAGCAGCTCCCAATTGACTAGCGGGAACCGCGAGACCCAGTACTTC. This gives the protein CASSSQLTSGNRETQYF.

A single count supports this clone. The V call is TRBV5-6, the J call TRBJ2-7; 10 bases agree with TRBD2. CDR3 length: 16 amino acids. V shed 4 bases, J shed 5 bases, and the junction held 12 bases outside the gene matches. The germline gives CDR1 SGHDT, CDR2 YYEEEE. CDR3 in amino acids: CASSPMPTSGLNEQYF. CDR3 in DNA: TGTGCCAGCAGCCCGATGCCGACTAGCGGGCTAAACGAGCAGTACTTC.

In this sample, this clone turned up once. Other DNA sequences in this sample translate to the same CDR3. The CDR3 here is CASSGTSGFTDTQYF. The CDR3 DNA reads TGTGCCAGCAGTGGGACTAGCGGCTTCACAGATACGCAGTATTTT. The rearrangement joins TRBV2 to TRBJ2-3; TRBD2 matches at 10 bases. From germline, CDR1 is SNHLY and CDR2 FYNNEI. This CDR3 comprises 15 residues. V trimming: 4 bases; J trimming: 2 bases; junction bases outside the gene matches: 3.

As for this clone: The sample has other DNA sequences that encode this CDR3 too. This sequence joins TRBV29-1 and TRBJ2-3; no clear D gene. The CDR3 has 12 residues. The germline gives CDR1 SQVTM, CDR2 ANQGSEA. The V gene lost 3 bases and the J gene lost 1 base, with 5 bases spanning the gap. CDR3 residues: CSVDPGTDTQYF. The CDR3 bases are TGCAGCGTTGACCCGGGCACAGATACGCAGTATTTT.

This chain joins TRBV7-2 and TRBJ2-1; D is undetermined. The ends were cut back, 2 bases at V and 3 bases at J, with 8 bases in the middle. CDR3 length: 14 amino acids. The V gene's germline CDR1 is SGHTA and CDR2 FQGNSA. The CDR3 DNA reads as TGTGCCAGCAGCTTAACAGTGGGCTACAATGAGCAGTTCTTC. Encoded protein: CASSLTVGYNEQFF.

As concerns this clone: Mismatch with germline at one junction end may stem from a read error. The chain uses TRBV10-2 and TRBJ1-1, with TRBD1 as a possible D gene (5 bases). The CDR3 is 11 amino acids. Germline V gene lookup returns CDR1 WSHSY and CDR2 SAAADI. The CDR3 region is CASSNLSWGKF. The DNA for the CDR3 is TGCGCCAGCAGCAACCTCAGCTGGGGGAAGTTT.

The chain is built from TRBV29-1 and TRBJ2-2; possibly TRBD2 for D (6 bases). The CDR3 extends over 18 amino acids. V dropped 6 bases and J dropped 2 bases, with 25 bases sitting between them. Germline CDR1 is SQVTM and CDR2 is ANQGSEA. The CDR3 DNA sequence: TGCAGCGTCTCAGACCAGACTAGACAGACAAGAAACACCGGGGAGCTGTTTTTT. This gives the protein CSVSDQTRQTRNTGELFF.

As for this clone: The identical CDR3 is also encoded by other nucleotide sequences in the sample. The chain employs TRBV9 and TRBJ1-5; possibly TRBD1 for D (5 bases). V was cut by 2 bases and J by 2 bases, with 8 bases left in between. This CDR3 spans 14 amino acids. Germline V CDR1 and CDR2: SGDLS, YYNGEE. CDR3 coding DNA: TGTGCCAGCAGCGTTGGGGGTGGCAATCAGCCCCAGCATTTT. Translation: CASSVGGGNQPQHF.

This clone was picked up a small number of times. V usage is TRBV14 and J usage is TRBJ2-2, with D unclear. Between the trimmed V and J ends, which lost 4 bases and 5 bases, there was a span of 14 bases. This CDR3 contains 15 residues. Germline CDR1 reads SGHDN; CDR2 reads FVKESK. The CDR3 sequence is CASSPAPVGTGELFF. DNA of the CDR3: TGTGCCAGCAGCCCCGCGCCAGTGGGGACCGGGGAGCTGTTTTTT.

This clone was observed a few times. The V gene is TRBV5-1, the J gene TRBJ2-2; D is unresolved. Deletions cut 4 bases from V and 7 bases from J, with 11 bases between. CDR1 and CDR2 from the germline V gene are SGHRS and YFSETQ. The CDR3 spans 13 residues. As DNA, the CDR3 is TGCGCCAGCAGCCCTGACGGCTTCGGGGAGCTGTTTTTT. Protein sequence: CASSPDGFGELFF.

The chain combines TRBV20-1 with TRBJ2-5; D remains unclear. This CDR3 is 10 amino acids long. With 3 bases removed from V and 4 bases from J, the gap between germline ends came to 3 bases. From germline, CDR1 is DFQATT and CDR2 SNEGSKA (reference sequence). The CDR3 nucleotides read TGCAGTGCTAGGCCAGAGACCCAGTACTTC. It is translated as CSARPETQYF.

The CDR3 reads CASSIQRGSYEQYF. The CDR3 bases are TGTGCCAGCAGCATACAGCGGGGTTCCTACGAGCAGTACTTC. The chain couples TRBV7-2 to TRBJ2-7, with 7 bases that match TRBD2. The CDR3 is 14 amino acids. V gave up 5 bases and J gave up 1 base; unmatched junction bases: 5. The germline CDR1 and CDR2 sequences are SGHTA and FQGNSA. The entire variable domain, with the rest obtained from reference TRBV7-2 and TRBJ2-7, is as follows: GAGVSQSPSNKVTEKGKDVELRCDPISGHTALYWYRQSLGQGLEFLIYFQGNSAPDKSGLPSDRFSAERTGGSVSTLTIQRTQQEDSAVYLCASSIQRGSYEQYFGPGTRLTVT.

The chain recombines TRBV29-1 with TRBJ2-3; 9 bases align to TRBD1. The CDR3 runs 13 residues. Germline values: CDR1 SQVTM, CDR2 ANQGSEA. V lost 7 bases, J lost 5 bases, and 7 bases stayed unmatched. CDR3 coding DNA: TGCAGCGCTAACAGGGGGCGAAAAGATACGCAGTATTTT. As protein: CSANRGRKDTQYF.

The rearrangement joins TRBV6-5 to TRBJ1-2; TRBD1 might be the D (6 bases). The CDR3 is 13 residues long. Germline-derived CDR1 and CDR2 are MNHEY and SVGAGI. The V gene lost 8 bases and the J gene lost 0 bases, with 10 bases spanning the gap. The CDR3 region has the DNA TGTGCCAGCCGGGACACAGCTAACTATGGCTACACCTTC. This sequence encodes CASRDTANYGYTF.

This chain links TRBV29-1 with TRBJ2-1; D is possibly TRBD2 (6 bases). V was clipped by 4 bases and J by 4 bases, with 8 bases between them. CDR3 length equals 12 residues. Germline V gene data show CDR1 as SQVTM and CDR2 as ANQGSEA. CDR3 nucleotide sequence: TGCAGCGTTGGTGCGGGGTACAATGAGCAGTTCTTC. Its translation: CSVGAGYNEQFF.

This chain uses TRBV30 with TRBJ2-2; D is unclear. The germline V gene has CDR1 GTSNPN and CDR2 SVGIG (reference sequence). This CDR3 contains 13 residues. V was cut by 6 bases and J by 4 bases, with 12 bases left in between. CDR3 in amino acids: CACASSGTGELFF. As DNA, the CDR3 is TGTGCCTGTGCGTCTTCCGGCACCGGGGAGCTGTTTTTT. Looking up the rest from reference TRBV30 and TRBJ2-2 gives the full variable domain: SQTIHQWPATLVQPVGSPLSLECTVEGTSNPNLYWYRQAAGRGLQLLFYSVGIGQISSEVPQNLSASRPQDRQFILSSKKLLLSDSGFYLCACASSGTGELFFGEGSRLTVL.

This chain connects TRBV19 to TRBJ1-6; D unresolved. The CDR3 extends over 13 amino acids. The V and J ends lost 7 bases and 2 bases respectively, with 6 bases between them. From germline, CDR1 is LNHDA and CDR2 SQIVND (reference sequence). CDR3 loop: CASKETYNSPLHF. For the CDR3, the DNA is TGTGCCAGTAAGGAGACCTATAATTCACCCCTCCACTTT.

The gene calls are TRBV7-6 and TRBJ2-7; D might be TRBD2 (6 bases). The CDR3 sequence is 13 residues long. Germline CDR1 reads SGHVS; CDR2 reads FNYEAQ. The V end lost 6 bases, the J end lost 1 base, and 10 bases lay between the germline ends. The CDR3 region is CASSRGASYEQYF. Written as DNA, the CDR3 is TGTGCCAGCAGTCGCGGGGCGTCCTACGAGCAGTACTTC.

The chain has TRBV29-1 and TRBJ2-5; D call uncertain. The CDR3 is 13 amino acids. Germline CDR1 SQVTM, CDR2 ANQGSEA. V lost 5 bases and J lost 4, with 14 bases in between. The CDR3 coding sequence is TGCAGCGTTCGTGGGGTTGTCCTAGAGACCCAGTACTTC. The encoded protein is CSVRGVVLETQYF.

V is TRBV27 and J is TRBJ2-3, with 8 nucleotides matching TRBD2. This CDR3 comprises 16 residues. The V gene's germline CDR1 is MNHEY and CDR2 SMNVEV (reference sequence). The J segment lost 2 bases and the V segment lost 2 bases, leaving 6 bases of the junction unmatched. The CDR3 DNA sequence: TGTGCCAGCAGTTTAGGGCGGGGGGCCAACACAGATACGCAGTATTTT. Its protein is CASSLGRGANTDTQYF.

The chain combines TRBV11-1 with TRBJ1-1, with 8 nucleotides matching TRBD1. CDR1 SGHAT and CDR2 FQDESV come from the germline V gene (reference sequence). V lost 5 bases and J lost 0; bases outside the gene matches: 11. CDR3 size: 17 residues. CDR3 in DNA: TGTGCCAGCAGCCCGAACCGGGACAGGAAAATGAACACTGAAGCTTTCTTT. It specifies CASSPNRDRKMNTEAFF.

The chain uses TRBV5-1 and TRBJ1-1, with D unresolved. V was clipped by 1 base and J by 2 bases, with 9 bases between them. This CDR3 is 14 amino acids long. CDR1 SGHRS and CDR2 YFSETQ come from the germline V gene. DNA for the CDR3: TGCGCCAGCAGCTTGTCTCTGGGAAACACTGAAGCTTTCTTT. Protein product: CASSLSLGNTEAFF.

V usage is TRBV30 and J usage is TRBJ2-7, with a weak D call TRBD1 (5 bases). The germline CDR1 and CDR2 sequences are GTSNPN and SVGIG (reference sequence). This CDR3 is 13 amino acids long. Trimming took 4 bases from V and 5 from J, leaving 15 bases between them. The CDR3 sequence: CAWTRQPVHEQYF. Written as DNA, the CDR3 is TGTGCCTGGACAAGACAGCCGGTCCACGAGCAGTACTTC.